This TCR delta chain is from a study of γδ T cells in repeated Plasmodium falciparum infection. Vgamma9/Vdelta2+ and Vdelta2-negative gammadelta T cells were flow-sorted from PBMC for bulk sequencing. Trimming stripped 0 bases from V and 2 bases from J, with 15 bases between. The CDR3 is 16 amino acids. Per the germline V gene, CDR1 is GEAIGNYY and CDR2 is EKD. This clone was seen a few times. TCRdb's protein for this DNA is that of a much larger clone and differs from the translation at residue 9, likely a read error; the protein shown is the DNA translation. TCRdb reapplied CATT to the multiplex PCR reads. Of 75,000 to 95,000 delta-chain clones listed, 0.8% to 1% are singletons.

This TCR was sampled from a pool of human donors (malaria-infected and uninfected, not separated). Specimen: gamma-delta T cells from blood. V and J are TRDV2 and TRDJ1; D not resolved. The J gene is not listed in TCRdb, so it was assigned here from a DNA match to germline. CDR3 protein: CACDTIQGRGTDKLIF. The CDR3 nucleotides read TGTGCCTGTGACACCATTCAAGGTCGAGGGACCGATAAACTCATCTTT.